The 12 T cell receptor beta chains below come from one sample, sequenced in a study of PD-1 blockade in classical Hodgkin lymphoma. All patients experienced relapse after autologous stem cell transplantation, and brentuximab vedotin exposure was variable. The authors purified CD4+ T cells from thawed PBMCs by magnetic negative selection. Clones were sequenced by immunoSEQ multiplex PCR, and TCRdb holds only the in-frame ones, with some missing. Counted here are tens of thousands of clones, roughly 84% occurring once; the ten biggest clones make up under 2%. Sequencing was performed on CD4+ T cells from blood, taken at baseline. These receptors originate from a human donor with classical Hodgkin lymphoma.

This clone occurred a few times. This chain connects TRBV28 to TRBJ1-5; D is undetermined. Trimming removed 6 bases from V and 0 bases from J, with 6 bases in between. CDR1 is MDHEN, CDR2 SYDVKM, per germline. CDR3 length equals 13 residues. The CDR3 DNA reads TGTGCCAGCAGGGGCAGTAGCAATCAGCCCCAGCATTTT. It is translated as CASRGSSNQPQHF.

The chain links TRBV6-1 to TRBJ1-3; D might be TRBD1 (6 bases). Germline CDR1 MNHNS, CDR2 SASEGT. The V and J ends lost 8 bases and 1 base respectively, with 12 bases between them. The CDR3 is made up of 14 amino acids. Here the CDR3 DNA reads TGTGCCAGCGGCCGGGGGCTATCTGGAAACACCATATATTTT. This sequence encodes CASGRGLSGNTIYF.

V gene TRBV11-2 combines with J gene TRBJ1-1; D remains unclear. The length of the CDR3 is 13 residues. Germline V gene data show CDR1 as SGHAT and CDR2 as FQNNGV. V lost 2 bases to trimming and J lost 1 base, with 5 bases between them. The CDR3 nucleotides read TGTGCCAGCAGCTTACAGGAGAACACTGAAGCTTTCTTT. Translation gives CASSLQENTEAFF.

The chain employs TRBV10-1 and TRBJ2-1; D possibly corresponds to TRBD1 (5 bases). The V end lost 8 bases, the J end lost 4 bases, and 18 bases lay between the germline ends. The CDR3 consists of 15 residues. CDR1 is WNHNN, CDR2 SYGVQD, per germline (reference sequence). In nucleotides, the CDR3 is TGCGCCAGCTCCCCTGATAGGGGTAATTACAATGAGCAGTTCTTC. Its translation: CASSPDRGNYNEQFF.

This chain links TRBV9 with TRBJ1-3, with 10 bases identical to TRBD1. J gave up 1 base and V 3 bases, and 4 bases lay outside the gene matches. Germline CDR1 is SGDLS and CDR2 is YYNGEE. The CDR3 covers 16 residues. The CDR3 loop is CASSGQGAGSGNTIYF. The CDR3 DNA is TGTGCCAGCAGCGGACAGGGGGCTGGGTCTGGAAACACCATATATTTT.

The V gene is TRBV14, the J gene TRBJ1-2, with D uncertain. Per the germline V gene, CDR1 is SGHDN and CDR2 is FVKESK. The CDR3 spans 16 residues. V lost 4 bases and J 3 bases, leaving 18 bases between the germline ends. The CDR3, as DNA: TGTGCCAGCAGCCTACACGGGCCACAAAGAGACTATGGCTACACCTTC. This sequence encodes CASSLHGPQRDYGYTF.

J is TRBJ1-1 and V is TRBV7-2; 9 bases fit TRBD1. V shed 8 bases and J 4 bases; nucleotides not matched to a gene: 2. CDR3 length: 12 residues. Germline values: CDR1 SGHTA, CDR2 FQGNSA. CDR3 coding DNA: TGTGCCAGCGGGACAGGGCCCACTGAAGCTTTCTTT. This gives the protein CASGTGPTEAFF.

The chain joins TRBV11-1 to TRBJ1-3; a possible D gene is TRBD1 (6 bases). Germline V lookup: CDR1 SGHAT, CDR2 FQDESV (reference sequence). CDR3 length equals 14 residues. Trimming stripped 5 bases from V and 0 bases from J, with 8 bases between. The CDR3 is CASSGQSSGNTIYF. In DNA, the CDR3 is TGTGCCAGCAGCGGACAGAGCTCTGGAAACACCATATATTTT.

The rearrangement uses TRBV28 and TRBJ2-7; 7 bases fit TRBD1. The CDR3 consists of 15 residues. Germline CDR1 MDHEN, CDR2 SYDVKM. With 6 bases clipped from V and 5 bases from J, the junction kept 13 bases outside the gene matches. Written as DNA, the CDR3 is TGTGCCAGCAGCACAACGACAGGGATGAACCACGAGCAGTACTTC. Translated, it gives CASSTTTGMNHEQYF.

V is TRBV2 and J is TRBJ1-5; 11 nucleotides line up with TRBD1. Looked up from germline, CDR1 is SNHLY and CDR2 is FYNNEI. The CDR3 is 14 residues long. Trimming at V came to 6 bases and at J to 2 bases, leaving 0 bases not matched to a gene. CDR3 bases: TGTGCCAGCAGGGGACAGGGGGGCAATCAGCCCCAGCATTTT. Protein: CASRGQGGNQPQHF.

The J gene is TRBJ1-2, the V gene TRBV19; D gene unclear. Germline CDR1 reads LNHDA; CDR2 reads SQIVND (reference sequence). The V end was cut by 3 bases, the J end by 2 bases, with 10 bases between. The CDR3 spans 14 residues. CDR3 loop: CASSMQQANYGYTF. The CDR3 nucleotides are TGTGCCAGTAGTATGCAGCAGGCGAACTATGGCTACACCTTC.

V usage is TRBV6-6 and J usage is TRBJ1-6; D uncertain. Deletions cut 5 bases from V and 5 bases from J, with 4 bases between. Germline-derived CDR1 and CDR2 are MNHNY and SVGAGI (reference sequence). The CDR3 runs 12 residues. The CDR3 reads CASSDNNSPLHF. CDR3 bases: TGTGCCAGCAGTGATAATAATTCACCCCTCCACTTT.